This T cell receptor beta chain originates from a study of read filtering for tumor transcriptome and immune sequencing. Study overall: The cohort had over 16 men and some 13 women aged roughly 40 to 80, mean about 68 years. Whole-transcriptome libraries were prepared after DNase treatment.

This library used about 400 ng RNA and molecular barcoded adaptors spanning alpha/delta and beta/gamma chains. TCRdb redid the calling of the reads with MiXCR, one entry per CDR3 protein. Found here are roughly 130,000 distinct CDR3 sequences, 10% to 15% of them singletons; the top ten hold 11%. Whole-study findings and limits: Single-read clonotypes: about 81.9% of IR-seq clonotypes (approximately 3.7% of reads), 60% to 75% of RNA-seq clonotypes (less than 50% of reads). Without single-read clonotypes, shared clonotype proportions correlated more between IR-seq and RNA-seq.

Worth noting for this clonotype: Its target is not known. This may be a read error: a much more frequent sequence differs by one nucleotide.

This receptor was identified in a donor at least 40 years old with multiple myeloma. The source material was a population of CD138-negative cells sorted from bone marrow.

CDR3 coding DNA: TGCGCCAGCAGCCTATATGGGTCTGGGGAGATCCAGTACTTC. This gives the protein CASSLYGSGEIQYF. The V and J genes are TRBV5-1 and TRBJ2-5; tentatively, D is TRBD2 (5 bases). The CDR3 has 14 residues. The germline gives CDR1 SGHRS, CDR2 YFSETQ.